Shown below are 28 T cell receptor beta chains from a single sample sequenced in a study of OX40 agonist ivuxolimab in advanced cancers. Receptors were amplified or captured by the immunoSEQ multiplex PCR assay. TCRdb re-hosts the immuneACCESS table, in-frame sequences only. Its copies lack some clones; in the studies checked, an unresolved V gene accounts for under half of them, and the cause for the rest is not known. For this sample there are about 120,000 clones; around 95% appear just once. The top ten clones comprise less than 0.2% of the sample. This specimen was CD4+ or CD8+ T cells sorted from blood, taken in a trial of the OX40 agonist ivuxolimab. The receptors were sampled from an adult with an advanced solid tumor such as melanoma, head and neck, liver or kidney cancer.

J is TRBJ2-7 and V is TRBV28, with 11 bases lining up with TRBD2. CDR1 and CDR2 (germline): MDHEN, SYDVKM. Unmatched junction bases numbered 4, after V lost 2 bases and J lost 4 bases. This CDR3 has 15 residues. As DNA, the CDR3 is TGTGCCAGCAGTTTAATTAGCGGGAGGGGTTACGAGCAGTACTTC. Amino acids: CASSLISGRGYEQYF.

This CDR3 reads CASSATSNSPLHF. DNA for the CDR3: TGTGCCAGCAGCGCAACATCAAATTCACCCCTCCACTTT. The chain combines TRBV11-3 with TRBJ1-6; D gene uncertain. From germline, CDR1 is SGHNT and CDR2 YENEEA. Trimming shortened V by 5 bases and J by 7 bases, and 9 bases separated the two germline ends. CDR3 size: 13 residues. Looking up the rest from reference TRBV11-3 and TRBJ1-6 gives the full variable domain: EAGVVQSPRYKIIEKKQPVAFWCNPISGHNTLYWYLQNLGQGPELLIRYENEEAVDDSQLPKDRFSAERLKGVDSTLKIQPAELGDSAVYLCASSATSNSPLHFGNGTRLTVT.

The V and J genes are TRBV6-5 and TRBJ1-3, with D hard to call. The CDR3 consists of 16 residues. Germline lookup yields CDR1 MNHEY and CDR2 SVGAGI. Trimming removed 2 bases at V and 0 bases at J, with 11 bases between. DNA for the CDR3: TGTGCCAGCAGTTACCACTACCAGAACTCTGGAAACACCATATATTTT. Amino acids: CASSYHYQNSGNTIYF.

This chain joins TRBV7-8 and TRBJ2-4, with D possibly matching TRBD1 (6 bases). The V end was cut by 5 bases, the J end by 0 bases, with 11 bases between. The length of the CDR3 is 15 residues. Looked up from germline, CDR1 is SGHVS and CDR2 is FQNEAQ. The chain's CDR3 is CASSPTGVAKNIQYF. The CDR3 DNA sequence: TGTGCCAGCAGCCCGACAGGTGTAGCCAAAAACATTCAGTACTTC.

The chain combines TRBV5-4 with TRBJ1-4; D gene ambiguous. V shed 4 bases and J shed 8 bases, with 12 bases lying between them. CDR1 SGHNT and CDR2 YYREEE come from the germline V gene (reference sequence). The CDR3 sequence is 13 residues long. The CDR3 loop is CASSLPPNEKLFF. CDR3 nucleotide sequence: TGTGCCAGCAGCCTACCCCCGAACGAAAAACTGTTTTTT.

The chain uses TRBV10-1 and TRBJ2-2; weak D call: TRBD2 (5 bases). Germline V gene data show CDR1 as WNHNN and CDR2 as SYGVQD (reference sequence). V lost 0 bases, J lost 2 bases, and 13 bases lay in between. This CDR3 region has 17 residues. The CDR3 DNA follows: TGCGCCAGCAGTGAGTCATTCTGGGGAGCTAACACCGGGGAGCTGTTTTTT. It yields the protein CASSESFWGANTGELFF.

V gene TRBV7-2 combines with J gene TRBJ2-5, with D possibly being TRBD2 (5 bases). V was shortened by 1 base and J by 5 bases, with 11 bases between the two germline ends. The CDR3 consists of 14 residues. Germline V gene lookup returns CDR1 SGHTA and CDR2 FQGNSA. The DNA of the CDR3 is TGTGCCAGCAGCTTAGGAGGGATGGCGGAGACCCAGTACTTC. Encoded protein: CASSLGGMAETQYF.

V is TRBV28 and J is TRBJ2-2; 9 bases align to TRBD2. With 2 bases clipped from V and 7 bases from J, the junction kept 17 bases outside the gene matches. The germline V gene encodes CDR1 MDHEN and CDR2 SYDVKM. This CDR3 is built from 19 residues. The CDR3 is CASSLIGGSGGVVIGELFF. In nucleotides, the CDR3 is TGTGCCAGCAGTTTAATAGGAGGTAGCGGGGGTGTTGTTATCGGGGAGCTGTTTTTT.

The chain employs TRBV7-9 and TRBJ2-3; no clear D. Trimming stripped 0 bases from V and 2 bases from J, with 12 bases between. This CDR3 has 16 residues. Germline V CDR1 and CDR2: SEHNR, FQNEAQ (reference sequence). The CDR3 DNA reads TGTGCCAGCAGCTTAGCCCTGCCGGAGCTCACAGATACGCAGTATTTT. Its protein product is CASSLALPELTDTQYF.

J is TRBJ2-7 and V is TRBV4-1; D may be TRBD1 (5 bases). Trimming cost V 0 bases and J 7 bases, with 16 bases left between them. The CDR3 spans 15 residues. From germline, CDR1 is MGHRA and CDR2 YSYEKL. The CDR3 region is CASSQDGQGLREQYF. For the CDR3, the DNA is TGCGCCAGCAGCCAAGATGGTCAGGGATTAAGGGAGCAGTACTTC.

V and J are TRBV11-2 and TRBJ2-7, with 10 bases identical to TRBD2. Germline-derived CDR1 and CDR2 are SGHAT and FQNNGV. V lost 5 bases to trimming and J lost 4 bases; unmatched junction nucleotides: 2. The CDR3 is 13 amino acids. CDR3 sequence reads: CASSKTSGYEQYF. The CDR3 DNA is TGTGCCAGCAGCAAGACTAGCGGGTACGAGCAGTACTTC. The entire variable domain, with the rest obtained from reference TRBV11-2 and TRBJ2-7, is as follows: EAGVAQSPRYKIIEKRQSVAFWCNPISGHATLYWYQQILGQGPKLLIQFQNNGVVDDSQLPKDRFSAERLKGVDSTLKIQPAKLEDSAVYLCASSKTSGYEQYFGPGTRLTVT.

The CDR3 region is CASRILTPSGNTIYF. As DNA, the CDR3 is TGTGCCAGCAGGATCCTAACCCCTTCTGGAAACACCATATATTTT. V and J are TRBV28 and TRBJ1-3; D call uncertain. CDR3 size: 15 residues. The germline V gene encodes CDR1 MDHEN and CDR2 SYDVKM. Trimming pared 6 bases from V and 1 base from J, leaving 13 bases between.

V is TRBV19 and J is TRBJ2-7, with 9 bases matching TRBD1. The CDR3 runs 12 residues. V shed 7 bases and J 7 bases; nucleotides not matched to a gene: 5. Germline assignment: CDR1 LNHDA and CDR2 SQIVND (reference sequence). CDR3 sequence (DNA): TGTGCCAGTAACGACAGGGGGAGAGAGCAGTACTTC. Its protein is CASNDRGREQYF.

This clone was observed once. V and J are TRBV18 and TRBJ1-4, with D possibly TRBD1 on 5 matching bases. Germline assignment: CDR1 KGHSH and CDR2 LQKENI. The CDR3 consists of 15 residues. Trimming took off 0 bases at V and 5 bases at J, with 10 bases between the two ends. The CDR3 spells CASSPPQGTNEKLFF. CDR3 DNA: TGTGCCAGCTCACCACCGCAGGGAACGAATGAAAAACTGTTTTTT.

The chain uses TRBV6-5 and TRBJ1-4, with TRBD1 matching 9 bases. This CDR3 has 16 residues. Unmatched junction bases numbered 11, after V lost 4 bases and J lost 8 bases. Per germline, CDR1 MNHEY and CDR2 SVGAGI. The CDR3 sequence: CASSLNPGTGHEKLFF. The CDR3 nucleotides read TGTGCCAGCAGTTTAAACCCCGGGACAGGGCACGAAAAACTGTTTTTT.

The chain carries TRBV5-1 and TRBJ2-2, with D unclear. Between the trimmed V and J ends, which lost 4 bases and 2 bases, there was a span of 6 bases. Germline loops: CDR1 SGHRS, CDR2 YFSETQ. The CDR3 totals 13 residues. CDR3 sequence reads: CASSAINTGELFF. In nucleotides, the CDR3 is TGCGCCAGCAGCGCCATTAACACCGGGGAGCTGTTTTTT.

The rearrangement uses TRBV27 and TRBJ2-3; 7 bases are shared with TRBD2. The CDR3 runs to 21 residues. In germline, CDR1 is MNHEY, CDR2 SMNVEV (reference sequence). The junction had 21 bases not matched to a gene; V was cut back by 3 bases and J by 0 bases. The DNA for the CDR3 is TGTGCCAGCAGTTTGGCGCGGGGAGGCGGGGTAGGGAGGGAAAGCACAGATACGCAGTATTTT. Protein product: CASSLARGGGVGRESTDTQYF.

This sequence joins TRBV2 and TRBJ1-1; D gene unclear. V was trimmed by 3 bases and J by 5 bases, leaving 10 bases between them. Germline values: CDR1 SNHLY, CDR2 FYNNEI. This CDR3 has 13 residues. The CDR3 DNA reads as TGTGCCAGCAGTGAGTTAGGGCGGACTGAAGCTTTCTTT. Protein: CASSELGRTEAFF.

The rearrangement links TRBV13 to TRBJ1-2, with 10 bases aligning to TRBD1. Germline assignment: CDR1 PRHDT and CDR2 FYEKMQ (reference sequence). CDR3 length equals 16 residues. V gave up 3 bases and J gave up 7 bases; unmatched junction bases: 11. This CDR3 is CASSLDRGSPRVGYTF. CDR3 bases: TGTGCCAGCAGCTTGGACAGGGGGTCCCCCCGGGTTGGCTACACCTTC.

The chain recombines TRBV7-3 with TRBJ1-1, with D perhaps matching TRBD1 (5 bases). V lost 5 bases to trimming and J lost 7 bases, with 11 bases between them. The CDR3 spans 12 residues. Germline V gene data show CDR1 as SGHTA and CDR2 as FQGTGA. This CDR3 reads CASSPGGLEAFF. In DNA form, the CDR3 reads TGTGCCAGCAGCCCCGGGGGTCTTGAAGCTTTCTTT.

V and J are TRBV7-2 and TRBJ1-3; no firm D call. Per germline, CDR1 SGHTA and CDR2 FQGNSA. CDR3 size: 15 residues. The ends were cut back, 1 base at V and 2 bases at J, with 9 bases in the middle. In DNA, the CDR3 is TGTGCCAGCAGCTTAGTTGCAGGTCCTGGAAACACCATATATTTT. Translating it yields CASSLVAGPGNTIYF.

The chain couples TRBV7-3 to TRBJ2-1; possibly TRBD1 for D (7 bases). V shed 5 bases and J shed 8 bases, with 19 bases lying between them. Germline V gives CDR1 SGHTA, CDR2 FQGTGA. The CDR3 contains 15 residues. This CDR3 reads CASSRRGVSGDEQFF. The CDR3, as DNA: TGTGCCAGCAGCCGCAGGGGGGTCTCAGGCGATGAGCAGTTCTTC.

The gene calls are TRBV18 and TRBJ1-1; D perhaps matches TRBD1 (5 bases). Between the trimmed V and J ends, which lost 4 bases and 7 bases, there was a span of 7 bases. Per the germline V gene, CDR1 is KGHSH and CDR2 is LQKENI. The CDR3 sequence is 11 residues long. CDR3 region: CASSRGNEAFF. The CDR3 region has the DNA TGTGCCAGCTCACGGGGGAATGAAGCTTTCTTT.

J is TRBJ2-6 and V is TRBV9, with 7 nucleotides matching TRBD1. The CDR3 covers 18 residues. V lost 0 bases and J lost 1; bases outside the gene matches: 7. Germline CDR1 SGDLS, CDR2 YYNGEE. The CDR3 nucleotides are TGTGCCAGCAGCGTAGATCCAGGGGGTTCTTCTGGGGCCAACGTCCTGACTTTC. The encoded protein is CASSVDPGGSSGANVLTF.

The chain is built from TRBV18 and TRBJ2-2; perhaps TRBD1 as D (5 bases). V was clipped by 2 bases and J by 6 bases, with 7 bases between them. This CDR3 region has 13 residues. CDR1 is KGHSH and CDR2 is LQKENI in the germline V gene. CDR3 loop: CASSPGQSGELFF. The CDR3 DNA follows: TGTGCCAGCTCACCAGGACAATCCGGGGAGCTGTTTTTT.

The J gene is TRBJ2-1, the V gene TRBV11-3; a possible D gene is TRBD2 (6 bases). The CDR3 is 13 residues long. Germline V gene data show CDR1 as SGHNT and CDR2 as YENEEA. V dropped 8 bases and J dropped 6 bases, with 14 bases sitting between them. The CDR3 loop reads CASGRMGSNEQFF. The CDR3 nucleotides read TGTGCCAGCGGGAGGATGGGTTCCAATGAGCAGTTCTTC.

The rearrangement joins TRBV5-1 to TRBJ2-7; TRBD1 or TRBD2 may be the D gene (5 bases each). Trimming stripped 7 bases from V and 0 bases from J, with 14 bases between. CDR3 length: 14 amino acids. CDR1 is SGHRS and CDR2 is YFSETQ in the germline V gene. CDR3 bases: TGCGCCAGCGGACCCGGGGACCTCTCCTACGAGCAGTACTTC. Translated: CASGPGDLSYEQYF.

As concerns this clone: Because it lacks the conserved phenylalanine or tryptophan at the end, this CDR3 is likely a read error. It is unclear where the CDR3 begins or ends on the DNA, so no DNA is shown, and the CDR3 is as TCRdb lists it. The chain carries TRBV21-1 and TRBJ2-7; the tabulated D call, TRBD1, remains unverified against the DNA. TRBV21-1 is termed a pseudogene. The CDR3 region is 12 residues in length, termini included. The chain's CDR3 is CASSPYGTGDKI.